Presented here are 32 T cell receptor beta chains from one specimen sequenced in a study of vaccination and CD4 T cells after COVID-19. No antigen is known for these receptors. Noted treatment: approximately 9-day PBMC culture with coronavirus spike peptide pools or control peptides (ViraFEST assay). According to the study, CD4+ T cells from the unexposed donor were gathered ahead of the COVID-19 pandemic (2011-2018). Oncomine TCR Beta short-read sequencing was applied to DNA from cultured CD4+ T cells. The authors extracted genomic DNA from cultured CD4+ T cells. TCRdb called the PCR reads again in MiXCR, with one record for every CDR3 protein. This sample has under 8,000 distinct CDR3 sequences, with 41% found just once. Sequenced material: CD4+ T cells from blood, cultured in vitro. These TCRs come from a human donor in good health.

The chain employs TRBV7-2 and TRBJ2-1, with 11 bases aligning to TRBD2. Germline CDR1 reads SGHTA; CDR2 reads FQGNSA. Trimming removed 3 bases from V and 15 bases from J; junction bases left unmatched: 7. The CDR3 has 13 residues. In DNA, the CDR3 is TGTGCCAGCAGCTTTAGCGGGAGGGGACCCCCGTTCTTC. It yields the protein CASSFSGRGPPFF.

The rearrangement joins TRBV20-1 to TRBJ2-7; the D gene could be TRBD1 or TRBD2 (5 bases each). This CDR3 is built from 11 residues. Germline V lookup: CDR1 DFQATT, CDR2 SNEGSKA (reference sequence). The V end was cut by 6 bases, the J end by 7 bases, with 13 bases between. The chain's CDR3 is CSAKGTGEQYF. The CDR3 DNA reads TGCAGTGCGAAGGGGACGGGTGAGCAGTACTTC.

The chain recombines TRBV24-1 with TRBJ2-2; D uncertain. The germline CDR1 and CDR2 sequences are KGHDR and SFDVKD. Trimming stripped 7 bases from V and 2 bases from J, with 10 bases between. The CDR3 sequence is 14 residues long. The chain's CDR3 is CATRSDANTGELFF. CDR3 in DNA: TGTGCCACCAGATCGGACGCCAACACCGGGGAGCTGTTTTTT.

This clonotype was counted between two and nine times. The CDR3 is CSARGQSYEQYF. The CDR3 nucleotides read TGCAGTGCTAGAGGACAGTCCTACGAGCAGTACTTC. The gene calls are TRBV20-1 and TRBJ2-7, with a possible D match to TRBD1 (5 bases). Germline lookup yields CDR1 DFQATT and CDR2 SNEGSKA (reference sequence). V was pared by 1 base and J by 1 base, with 5 bases between. This CDR3 contains 12 residues.

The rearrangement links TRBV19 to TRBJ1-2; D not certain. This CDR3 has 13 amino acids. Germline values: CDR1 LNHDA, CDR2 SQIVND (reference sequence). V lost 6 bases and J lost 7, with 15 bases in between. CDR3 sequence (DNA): TGTGCCAGTAGGCCCAGAGGGATCCGTGGCTACACCTTC. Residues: CASRPRGIRGYTF.

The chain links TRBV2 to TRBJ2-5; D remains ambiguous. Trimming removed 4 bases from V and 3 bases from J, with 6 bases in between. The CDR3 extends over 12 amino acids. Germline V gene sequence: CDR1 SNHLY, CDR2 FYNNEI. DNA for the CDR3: TGTGCCAGCAGTGGGCGAGAAGAGACCCAGTACTTC. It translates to CASSGREETQYF.

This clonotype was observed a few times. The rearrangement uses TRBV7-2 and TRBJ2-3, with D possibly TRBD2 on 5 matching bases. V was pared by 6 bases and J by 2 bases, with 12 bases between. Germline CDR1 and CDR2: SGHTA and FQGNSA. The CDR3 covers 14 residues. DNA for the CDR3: TGTGCCAGCAGTTTCAGACTACACACAGATACGCAGTATTTT. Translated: CASSFRLHTDTQYF.

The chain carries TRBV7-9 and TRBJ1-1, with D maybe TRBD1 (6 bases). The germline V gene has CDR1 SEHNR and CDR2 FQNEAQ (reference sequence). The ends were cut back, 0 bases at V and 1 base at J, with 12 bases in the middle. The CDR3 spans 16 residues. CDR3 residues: CASSLAAGAPNTEAFF. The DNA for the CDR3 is TGTGCCAGCAGCTTAGCGGCAGGGGCTCCGAACACTGAAGCTTTCTTT.

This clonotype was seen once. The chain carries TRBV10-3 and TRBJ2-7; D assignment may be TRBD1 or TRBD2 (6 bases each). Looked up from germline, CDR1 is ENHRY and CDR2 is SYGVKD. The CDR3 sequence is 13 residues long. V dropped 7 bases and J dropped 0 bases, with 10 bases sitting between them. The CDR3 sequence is CAIMGGISYEQYF. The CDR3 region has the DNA TGTGCCATCATGGGGGGCATCTCCTACGAGCAGTACTTC.

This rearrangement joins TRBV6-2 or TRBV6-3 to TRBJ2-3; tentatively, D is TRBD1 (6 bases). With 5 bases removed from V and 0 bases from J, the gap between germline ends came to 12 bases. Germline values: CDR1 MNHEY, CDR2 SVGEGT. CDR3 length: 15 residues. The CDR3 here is CASSRDRISTDTQYF. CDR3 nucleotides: TGTGCCAGCAGTAGAGACAGGATTAGCACAGATACGCAGTATTTT.

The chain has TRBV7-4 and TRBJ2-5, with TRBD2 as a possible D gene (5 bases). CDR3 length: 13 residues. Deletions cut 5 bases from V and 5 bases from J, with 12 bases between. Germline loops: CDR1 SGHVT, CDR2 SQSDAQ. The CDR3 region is CASSVRGWETQYF. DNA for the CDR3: TGTGCCAGCAGCGTAAGAGGGTGGGAGACCCAGTACTTC.

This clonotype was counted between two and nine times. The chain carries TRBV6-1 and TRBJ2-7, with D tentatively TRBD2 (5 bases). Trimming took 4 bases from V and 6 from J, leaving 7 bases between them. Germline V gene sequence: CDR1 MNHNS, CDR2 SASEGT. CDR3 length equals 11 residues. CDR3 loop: CASSVGSEQYF. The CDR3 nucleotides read TGTGCCAGCAGTGTGGGGAGCGAGCAGTACTTC.

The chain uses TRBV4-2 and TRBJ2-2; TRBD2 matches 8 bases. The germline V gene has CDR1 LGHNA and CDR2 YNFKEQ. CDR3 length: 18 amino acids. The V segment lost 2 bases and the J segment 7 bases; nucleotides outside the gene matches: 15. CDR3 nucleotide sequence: TGTGCCAGCAGCCAACATGCCGGGACTAGAGTTATCGGCGGGGAGCTGTTTTTT. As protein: CASSQHAGTRVIGGELFF.

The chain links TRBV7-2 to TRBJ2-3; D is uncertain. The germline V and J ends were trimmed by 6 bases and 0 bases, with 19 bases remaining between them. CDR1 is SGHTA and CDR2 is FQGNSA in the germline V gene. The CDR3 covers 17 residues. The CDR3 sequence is CASRRGLQATSTDTQYF. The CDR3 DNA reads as TGTGCCAGCAGACGAGGCCTCCAGGCGACTAGCACAGATACGCAGTATTTT. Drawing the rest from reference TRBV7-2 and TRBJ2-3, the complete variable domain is GAGVSQSPSNKVTEKGKDVELRCDPISGHTALYWYRQSLGQGLEFLIYFQGNSAPDKSGLPSDRFSAERTGGSVSTLTIQRTQQEDSAVYLCASRRGLQATSTDTQYFGPGTRLTVL.

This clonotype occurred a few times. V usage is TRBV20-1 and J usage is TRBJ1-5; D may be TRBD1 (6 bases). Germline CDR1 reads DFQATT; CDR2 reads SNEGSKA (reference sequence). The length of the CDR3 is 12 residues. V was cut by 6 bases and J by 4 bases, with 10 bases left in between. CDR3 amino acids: CSAPQGNQPQHF. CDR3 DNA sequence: TGCAGTGCCCCACAGGGAAATCAGCCCCAGCATTTT.

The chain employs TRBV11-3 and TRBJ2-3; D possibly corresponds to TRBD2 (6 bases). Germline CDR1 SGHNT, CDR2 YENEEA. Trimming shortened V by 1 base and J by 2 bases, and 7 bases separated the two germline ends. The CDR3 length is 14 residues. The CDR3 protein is CASSLGTTTDTQYF. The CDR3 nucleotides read TGTGCCAGCAGCTTAGGGACTACCACAGATACGCAGTATTTT.

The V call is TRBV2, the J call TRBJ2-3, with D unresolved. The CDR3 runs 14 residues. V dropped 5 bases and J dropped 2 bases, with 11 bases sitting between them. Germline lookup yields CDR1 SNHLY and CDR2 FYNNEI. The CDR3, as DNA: TGTGCCAGCAGTCCGACTGGAATCACAGATACGCAGTATTTT. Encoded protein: CASSPTGITDTQYF.

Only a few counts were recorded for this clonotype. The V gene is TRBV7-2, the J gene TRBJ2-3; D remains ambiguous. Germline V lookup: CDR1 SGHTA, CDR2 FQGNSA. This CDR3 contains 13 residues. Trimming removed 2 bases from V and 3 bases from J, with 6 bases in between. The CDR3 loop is CASSLSLTDTQYF. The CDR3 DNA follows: TGTGCCAGCAGCTTAAGTCTTACAGATACGCAGTATTTT.

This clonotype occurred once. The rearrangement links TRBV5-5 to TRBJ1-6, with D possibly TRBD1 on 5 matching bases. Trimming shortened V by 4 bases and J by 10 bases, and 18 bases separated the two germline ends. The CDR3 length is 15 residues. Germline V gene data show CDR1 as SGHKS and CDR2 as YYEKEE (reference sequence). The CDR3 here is CASSPIGGLGSPLHF. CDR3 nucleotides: TGTGCCAGCAGCCCAATCGGGGGGTTGGGATCACCCCTCCACTTT.

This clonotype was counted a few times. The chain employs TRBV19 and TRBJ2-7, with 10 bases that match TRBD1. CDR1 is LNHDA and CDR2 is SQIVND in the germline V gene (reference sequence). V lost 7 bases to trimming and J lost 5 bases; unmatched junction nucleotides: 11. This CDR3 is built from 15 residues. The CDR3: CASNGRGTGAHEQYF. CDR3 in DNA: TGTGCCAGTAATGGCCGGGGGACAGGGGCCCACGAGCAGTACTTC.

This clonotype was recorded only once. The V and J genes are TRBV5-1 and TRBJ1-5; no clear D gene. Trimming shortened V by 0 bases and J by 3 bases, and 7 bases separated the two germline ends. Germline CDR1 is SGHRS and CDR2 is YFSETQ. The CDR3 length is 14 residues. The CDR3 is CASSLGEANQPQHF. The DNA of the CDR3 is TGCGCCAGCAGCTTGGGTGAGGCCAATCAGCCCCAGCATTTT.

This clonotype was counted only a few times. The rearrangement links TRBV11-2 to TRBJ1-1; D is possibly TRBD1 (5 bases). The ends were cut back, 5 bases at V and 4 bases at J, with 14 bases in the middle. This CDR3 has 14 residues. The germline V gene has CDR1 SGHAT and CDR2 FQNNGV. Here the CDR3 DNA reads TGTGCCAGCAGCCCTGACGGGGGGATCACTGAAGCTTTCTTT. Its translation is CASSPDGGITEAFF. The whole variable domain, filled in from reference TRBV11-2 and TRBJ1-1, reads EAGVAQSPRYKIIEKRQSVAFWCNPISGHATLYWYQQILGQGPKLLIQFQNNGVVDDSQLPKDRFSAERLKGVDSTLKIQPAKLEDSAVYLCASSPDGGITEAFFGQGTRLTVV.

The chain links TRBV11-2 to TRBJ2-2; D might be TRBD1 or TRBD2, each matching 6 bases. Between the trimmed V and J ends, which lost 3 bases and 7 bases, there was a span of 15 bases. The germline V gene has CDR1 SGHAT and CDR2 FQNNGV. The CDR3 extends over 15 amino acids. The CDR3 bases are TGTGCCAGCAGCTTCGATCCGGGGGCGGGCGGGGAGCTGTTTTTT. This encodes CASSFDPGAGGELFF.

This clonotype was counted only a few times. The CDR3 region is CASSDGTGVNYGYTF. The CDR3, as DNA: TGTGCCAGCAGCGATGGGACAGGGGTTAACTATGGCTACACCTTC. The chain carries TRBV28 and TRBJ1-2, with TRBD1 matching 10 bases. The J segment lost 1 base and the V segment lost 6 bases, leaving 5 bases of the junction unmatched. The CDR3 consists of 15 residues. Germline-derived CDR1 and CDR2 are MDHEN and SYDVKM.

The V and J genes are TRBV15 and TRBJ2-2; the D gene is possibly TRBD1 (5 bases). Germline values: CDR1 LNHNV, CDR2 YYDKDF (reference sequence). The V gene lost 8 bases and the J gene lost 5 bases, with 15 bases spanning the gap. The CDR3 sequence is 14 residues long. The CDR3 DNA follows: TGTGCCACCTCCCCAACAGGTCAGACCGGGGAGCTGTTTTTT. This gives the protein CATSPTGQTGELFF.

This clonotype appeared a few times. The CDR3 DNA sequence: TGTGCCAGCAGGTCAGACTCCTATAATTCACCCCTCCACTTT. This gives the protein CASRSDSYNSPLHF. V gene TRBV7-2 combines with J gene TRBJ1-6; D uncertain. The length of the CDR3 is 14 residues. Germline V gives CDR1 SGHTA, CDR2 FQGNSA. The ends were cut back, 6 bases at V and 0 bases at J, with 6 bases in the middle.

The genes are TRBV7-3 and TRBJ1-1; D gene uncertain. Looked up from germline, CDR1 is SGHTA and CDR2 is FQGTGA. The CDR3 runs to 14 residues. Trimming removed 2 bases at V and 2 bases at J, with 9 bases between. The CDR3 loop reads CASSLDAFNTEAFF. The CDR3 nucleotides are TGTGCCAGCAGCTTAGACGCCTTCAACACTGAAGCTTTCTTT.

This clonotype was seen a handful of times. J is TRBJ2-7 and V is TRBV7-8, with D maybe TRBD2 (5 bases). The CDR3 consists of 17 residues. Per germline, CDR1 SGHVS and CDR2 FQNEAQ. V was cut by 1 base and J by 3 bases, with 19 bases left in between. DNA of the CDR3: TGTGCCAGCAGCTTAGGCCAGCCATGGGAGAAAAGCTACGAGCAGTACTTC. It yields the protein CASSLGQPWEKSYEQYF.

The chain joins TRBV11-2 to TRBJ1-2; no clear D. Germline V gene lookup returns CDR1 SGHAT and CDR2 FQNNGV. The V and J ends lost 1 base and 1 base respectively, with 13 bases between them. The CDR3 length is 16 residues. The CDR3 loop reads CASSLVRSTNNYGYTF. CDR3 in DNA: TGTGCCAGCAGCTTAGTCAGGTCAACAAATAACTATGGCTACACCTTC.

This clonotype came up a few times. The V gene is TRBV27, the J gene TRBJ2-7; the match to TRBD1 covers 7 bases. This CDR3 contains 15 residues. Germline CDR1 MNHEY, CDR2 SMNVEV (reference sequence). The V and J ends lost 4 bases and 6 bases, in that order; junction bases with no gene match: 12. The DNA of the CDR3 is TGTGCCAGCAGTTCCCCCCCCGGGACAGTCAGCGAGCAGTACTTC. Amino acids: CASSSPPGTVSEQYF.

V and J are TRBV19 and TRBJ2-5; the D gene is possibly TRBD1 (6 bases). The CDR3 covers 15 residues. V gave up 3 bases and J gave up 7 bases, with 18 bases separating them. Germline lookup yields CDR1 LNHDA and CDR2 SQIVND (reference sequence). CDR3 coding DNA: TGTGCCAGTAGTATTAAGTGGGGACAACTTCGGACCCAGTACTTC. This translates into CASSIKWGQLRTQYF. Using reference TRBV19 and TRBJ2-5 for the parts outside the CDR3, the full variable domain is DGGITQSPKYLFRKEGQNVTLSCEQNLNHDAMYWYRQDPGQGLRLIYYSQIVNDFQKGDIAEGYSVSREKKESFPLTVTSAQKNPTAFYLCASSIKWGQLRTQYFGPGTRLLVL.

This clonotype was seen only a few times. CDR3 sequence: CSASSSWNDVVCEQYF. As DNA, the CDR3 is TGCAGTGCTAGCTCTAGTTGGAATGATGTTGTTTGCGAGCAGTACTTC. The gene calls are TRBV20-1 and TRBJ2-7, with unresolved D. Germline values: CDR1 DFQATT, CDR2 SNEGSKA (reference sequence). The CDR3 length is 16 residues. Trimming removed 3 bases from V and 6 bases from J, with 24 bases in between.